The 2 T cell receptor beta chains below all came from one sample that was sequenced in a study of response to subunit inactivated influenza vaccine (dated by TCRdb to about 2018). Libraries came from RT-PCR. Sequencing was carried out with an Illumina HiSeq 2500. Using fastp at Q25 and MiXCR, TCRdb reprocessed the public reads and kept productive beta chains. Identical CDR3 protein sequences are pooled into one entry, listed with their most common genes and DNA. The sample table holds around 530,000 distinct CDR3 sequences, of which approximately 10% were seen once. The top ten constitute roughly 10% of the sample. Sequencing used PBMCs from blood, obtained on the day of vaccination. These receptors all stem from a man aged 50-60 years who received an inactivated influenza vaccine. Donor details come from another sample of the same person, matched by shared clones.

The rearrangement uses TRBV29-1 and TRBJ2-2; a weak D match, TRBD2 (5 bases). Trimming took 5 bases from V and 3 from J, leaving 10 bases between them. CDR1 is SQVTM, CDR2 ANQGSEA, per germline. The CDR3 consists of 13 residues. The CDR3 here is CSVRGRDTGELFF. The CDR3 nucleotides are TGCAGCGTTCGTGGGAGAGACACCGGGGAGCTGTTTTTT.

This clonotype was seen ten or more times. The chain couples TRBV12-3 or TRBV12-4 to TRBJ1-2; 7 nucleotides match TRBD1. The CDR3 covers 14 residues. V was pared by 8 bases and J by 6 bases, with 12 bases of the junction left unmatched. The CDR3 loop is CASGNWDSRDGYTF. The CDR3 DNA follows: TGTGCCAGCGGAAATTGGGACAGCCGAGATGGCTACACCTTC.